The 2 T cell receptor beta chains listed next were all sequenced from one sample in a study of cytomegalovirus exposure and HLA in healthy donors. The PCR used 60 Vbeta and 13 Jbeta primers. Sequencing used immunoSEQ multiplex PCR; TCRdb keeps in-frame clones, though not all of them. The sample carries some 150,000 clones, about 70% recorded once. Input material: PBMCs. The receptor set was obtained from a man between 18 and 35 years old in good health and CMV-seronegative.

This chain uses TRBV27 with TRBJ1-1, with a weak D call TRBD1 (6 bases). Germline V gene data show CDR1 as MNHEY and CDR2 as SMNVEV (reference sequence). CDR3 length: 13 amino acids. V was pared by 8 bases and J by 4 bases, with 14 bases between. The CDR3 loop is CASRWGGATEAFF. CDR3 sequence (DNA): TGTGCCAGCCGTTGGGGGGGGGCCACTGAAGCTTTCTTT.

This clone was seen only a few times. The genes are TRBV6-5 and TRBJ1-6; D not certain. Looked up from germline, CDR1 is MNHEY and CDR2 is SVGAGI. V lost 7 bases and J 2 bases, leaving 6 bases between the germline ends. There are 13 residues in the CDR3. The CDR3 nucleotides read TGTGCCAGCACGAGGACCTATAATTCACCCCTCCACTTT. Encoded protein: CASTRTYNSPLHF.